The rows below give T cell receptor beta chains drawn from one sample of a study of breast tumors, draining lymph nodes, adjacent tissues. TCRdb fed the multiplex PCR reads into MiXCR, producing one record per CDR3 protein. In the table there are 150,000 to 200,000 distinct CDR3 sequences, 30% to 35% of which are singletons. The sample was axillary lymph node tissue. The receptor set was obtained from a female donor with breast cancer. Some clones in this sample may be carry-over from other donors' samples. Each CDR3 is given with its conserved first and last residue. Fields, in order: V gene, D gene, J gene, clone size, CDR3 DNA, CDR3 protein. The D gene is left open where the match is weak. Some rows have no size entry. The others give once, few or many, or a class for an expanded clone.

V: TRBV13
D: -
J: TRBJ2-2
size: many
DNA: TGTGCCAGCAGGTCACCCCTATCCGGGGAGCTGTTTTTT
CDR3: CASRSPLSGELFF

V: TRBV11-2
D: -
J: TRBJ1-5
size: -
DNA: TGTGCCAGCAGCTTAGGAGGAGCGGGAGGCCGAGAGACCCAGCATTTT
CDR3: CASSLGGAGGRETQHF

V: TRBV12-3/TRBV12-4
D: -
J: TRBJ2-5
size: many
DNA: TGTGCCAGCAGTTCCTACAGGGGGGGGCAAGAGATCCAGTACTTC
CDR3: CASSSYRGGQEIQYF

V: TRBV7-9
D: TRBD2
J: TRBJ2-2
size: many
DNA: TGTGCCAGCAGCATCGGACTAGCGGCGAACACCGGGGAGCTGTTTTTT
CDR3: CASSIGLAANTGELFF

V: TRBV13
D: -
J: TRBJ2-7
size: -
DNA: TGTGCCAGCAGCTTAAGTGGGGACCCACACTACGAGCAGTACTTC
CDR3: CASSLSGDPHYEQYF

V: TRBV7-2
D: TRBD2
J: TRBJ2-3
size: once
DNA: TGTGCCAGCAGCTACGCGGGGGGCCTTTACAATGAGCAGTATTTT
CDR3: CASSYAGGLYNEQYF

V: TRBV7-8
D: -
J: TRBJ2-7
size: many
DNA: TGTGCCAGCAGCTTAGCCCAGAGCTCCTACGAGCAGTACTTC
CDR3: CASSLAQSSYEQYF

V: TRBV27
D: TRBD2
J: TRBJ2-3
size: few
DNA: TGTGCCAGCAGCCGACTAGCGGGACTGACAGATACGCAGTATTTT
CDR3: CASSRLAGLTDTQYF

V: TRBV3-1
D: -
J: TRBJ1-5
size: many
DNA: TGTGCCAGCAGCCAAGACGGGAATCAGCCCCAGCATTTT
CDR3: CASSQDGNQPQHF

V: TRBV7-4
D: TRBD1
J: TRBJ2-7
size: -
DNA: TGTGCCAGCAGCTGGGACAGGGGGTACTCCTACGAGCAGTACTTC
CDR3: CASSWDRGYSYEQYF

V: TRBV3-1
D: -
J: TRBJ1-5
size: once
DNA: TGTGCCAGCAGCCAGGGACTTGGCCGGAGCAATCAGCCCCAGCATTTT
CDR3: CASSQGLGRSNQPQHF